This TCR beta chain was found in a study of regulatory T cells in long-lasting Graves disease. CDR1 MDHEN and CDR2 SYDVKM come from the germline V gene. The length of the CDR3 is 18 residues. Trimming took 2 bases from V and 0 from J; bases not matched to a gene: 9. Documented time point: newly diagnosed GD, antithyroid drugs for less than 3 months. Construction of the TCR library relied on RNA isolated from PBMCs. In building TCR beta libraries, iRepertoire HTBI primers were used together with Arm-PCR of CDR3 regions. TCRdb passed the multiplex PCR reads through MiXCR, listing each CDR3 protein once. The sample has roughly 420,000 distinct CDR3 sequences; roughly a sixth are singletons. This clonotype was seen at least ten times.

This chain connects TRBV28 to TRBJ2-3, with 9 bases matching TRBD2. Sequencing used peripheral blood mononuclear cells (PBMCs), obtained at new diagnosis, from a patient treated with antithyroid drugs. The clonotype originates from a female donor with Graves disease. As DNA, the CDR3 is TGTGCCAGCAGTTTAACGGCTAGCGGGGCCGTTAGCACAGATACGCAGTATTTT. This encodes CASSLTASGAVSTDTQYF.